This T cell receptor (beta chain) stems from a study of radiotherapy plus CTLA-4 blockade in lung cancer. The study, taken as a whole, reports: Clones of tumor-derived TCRs expanded in blood after radiotherapy plus ipilimumab.

Concerning this clone itself: The antigen remains undetermined.

The germline V gene has CDR1 LNHDA and CDR2 SQIVND (reference sequence). This CDR3 contains 14 residues. Trimming stripped 3 bases from V and 2 bases from J, with 10 bases between. This table comes from immunoSEQ multiplex PCR, and its TCRdb copy is limited to in-frame clones, with some not included. Of fewer than 45,000 clones listed, just under 75% are singletons. The source was peripheral blood, collected from a patient treated with radiotherapy plus ipilimumab. The genes are TRBV19 and TRBJ1-1; perhaps TRBD1 as D (5 bases). This clonotype was sampled from a human donor with non-small cell lung cancer who had stable disease on radiotherapy plus ipilimumab. Here the CDR3 reads CASSIGRENTEAFF. The CDR3 coding sequence is TGTGCCAGTAGTATTGGCAGGGAAAACACTGAAGCTTTCTTT.